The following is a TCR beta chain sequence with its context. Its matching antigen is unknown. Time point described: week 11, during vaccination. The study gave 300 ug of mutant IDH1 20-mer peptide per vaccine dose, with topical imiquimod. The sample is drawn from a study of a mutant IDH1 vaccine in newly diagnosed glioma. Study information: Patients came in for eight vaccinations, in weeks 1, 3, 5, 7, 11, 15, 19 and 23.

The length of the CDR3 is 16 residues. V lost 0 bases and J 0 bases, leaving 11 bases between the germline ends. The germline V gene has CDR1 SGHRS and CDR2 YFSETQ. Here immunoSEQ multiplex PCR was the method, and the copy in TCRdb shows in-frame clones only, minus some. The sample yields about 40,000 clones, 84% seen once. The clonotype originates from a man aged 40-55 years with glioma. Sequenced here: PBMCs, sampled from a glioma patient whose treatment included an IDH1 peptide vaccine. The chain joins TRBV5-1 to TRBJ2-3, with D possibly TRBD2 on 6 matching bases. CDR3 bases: TGCGCCAGCAGCTTGGTCGGGAGATTTAGCACAGATACGCAGTATTTT. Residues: CASSLVGRFSTDTQYF.